The 16 T cell receptor beta chains below come from one sample, sequenced in a study of T cell responses to AZD1222 COVID-19 vaccine. Only in-frame clones appear in the TCRdb table, and some are missing; sequencing was by immunoSEQ multiplex PCR. The table shows about 76,000 clones, with 70% to 90% occurring only once. Sequencing used peripheral blood, obtained on day 0 of AZD1222 vaccination. These receptor sequences come from an adult in good health.

The J gene is TRBJ2-3, the V gene TRBV7-6; D assignment may be TRBD1 or TRBD2 (6 bases each). The CDR3 sequence is 17 residues long. The V end lost 5 bases, the J end lost 2 bases, and 20 bases lay between the germline ends. The germline V gene has CDR1 SGHVS and CDR2 FNYEAQ. CDR3 bases: TGTGCCAGCAGCAAGAGGGGGGCGGGTAGTGTCACAGATACGCAGTATTTT. Amino acids: CASSKRGAGSVTDTQYF.

The rearrangement joins TRBV19 to TRBJ2-3; D is perhaps TRBD2 (6 bases). Trimming took off 3 bases at V and 0 bases at J, with 13 bases between the two ends. Germline CDR1 LNHDA, CDR2 SQIVND (reference sequence). CDR3 length: 16 residues. The CDR3 DNA follows: TGTGCCAGTAGTATCCCCGGGGGACCTAGCACAGATACGCAGTATTTT. Its translation is CASSIPGGPSTDTQYF. Full variable domain (outside the CDR3, taken from reference TRBV19 and TRBJ2-3): DGGITQSPKYLFRKEGQNVTLSCEQNLNHDAMYWYRQDPGQGLRLIYYSQIVNDFQKGDIAEGYSVSREKKESFPLTVTSAQKNPTAFYLCASSIPGGPSTDTQYFGPGTRLTVL.

As DNA, the CDR3 is TGTGCCAGTAGTATTCGGAATGAGCAGTTCTTC. Translating it yields CASSIRNEQFF. The chain has TRBV19 and TRBJ2-1; D ambiguous. This CDR3 is built from 11 residues. V was clipped by 3 bases and J by 7 bases, with 4 bases between them. Germline values: CDR1 LNHDA, CDR2 SQIVND (reference sequence).

The sample holds one count of this clone. This chain connects TRBV5-1 to TRBJ1-1, with a possible D match to TRBD1 (6 bases). Germline CDR1 and CDR2: SGHRS and YFSETQ. There are 14 residues in the CDR3. The V end was cut by 0 bases, the J end by 5 bases, with 11 bases between. CDR3 protein: CASSLDRAGTEAFF. The CDR3 DNA reads as TGCGCCAGCAGCTTGGACAGGGCGGGGACTGAAGCTTTCTTT.

This clone has only a few counts. This chain joins TRBV5-6 and TRBJ1-4; D is perhaps TRBD1 (6 bases). Germline CDR1 SGHDT, CDR2 YYEEEE. The CDR3 loop spans 14 amino acids. Trimming left V 2 bases short and J 4 bases short, with 9 bases between. For the CDR3, the DNA is TGTGCCAGCAGCTTTTGGGGGCTTAATGAAAAACTGTTTTTT. Its protein is CASSFWGLNEKLFF.

The chain has TRBV3-1 (or the pseudogene TRBV3-2) and TRBJ2-1; 8 nucleotides agree with TRBD1. CDR1 and CDR2 from the germline V gene are LGHDT and YNNKEL (reference sequence). Germline trimming cut 6 bases from V and 5 bases from J; bases unmatched to any gene: 15. The CDR3 consists of 17 residues. CDR3: CASRGGTGTGDNNEQFF. The CDR3 DNA reads TGTGCCAGCAGAGGAGGCACCGGGACAGGAGATAACAATGAGCAGTTCTTC.

The V gene is TRBV6-4, the J gene TRBJ2-1, with 8 bases matching TRBD1. V shed 6 bases, J shed 10 bases, and the junction held 17 bases outside the gene matches. Germline loops: CDR1 MRHNA, CDR2 SNTAGT. The CDR3 spans 16 residues. The CDR3 DNA reads TGTGCCAGCAGAGCTGGAGAAGGACAGGGTTACCGAGAGCAGTTCTTC. Protein: CASRAGEGQGYREQFF.

The V gene is TRBV11-2, the J gene TRBJ2-5; D may be TRBD1 (6 bases). CDR3 length: 14 amino acids. Per the germline V gene, CDR1 is SGHAT and CDR2 is FQNNGV. V shed 5 bases and J shed 4 bases, with 14 bases lying between them. Here the CDR3 reads CASSPRQGRETQYF. The CDR3 DNA sequence: TGTGCCAGCAGCCCCCGCCAGGGGCGAGAGACCCAGTACTTC.

V gene TRBV28 combines with J gene TRBJ2-2; D may be TRBD2 (5 bases). The CDR3 contains 16 residues. Germline CDR1 is MDHEN and CDR2 is SYDVKM. V lost 5 bases to trimming and J lost 0 bases, with 13 bases between them. CDR3 nucleotides: TGTGCCAGCAGTCCCCCAGGAGGCGCGAACACCGGGGAGCTGTTTTTT. Protein sequence: CASSPPGGANTGELFF. Full variable domain (missing parts from reference TRBV28 and TRBJ2-2): DVKVTQSSRYLVKRTGEKVFLECVQDMDHENMFWYRQDPGLGLRLIYFSYDVKMKEKGDIPEGYSVSREKKERFSLILESASTNQTSMYLCASSPPGGANTGELFFGEGSRLTVL.

The gene calls are TRBV6-5 and TRBJ1-3; D is uncertain. The CDR3 contains 14 residues. V was clipped by 11 bases and J by 8 bases, with 22 bases between them. The germline V gene has CDR1 MNHEY and CDR2 SVGAGI. The DNA for the CDR3 is TGTGCCTCAGTTCCGCCCGAGACACGGGACACCATATATTTT. Amino acid sequence: CASVPPETRDTIYF.

For the CDR3, the DNA is TGTGCCAGCAGCGTTACCCGGGACAGCCAACAGCCCCAGCATTTT. The encoded protein is CASSVTRDSQQPQHF. The rearrangement joins TRBV7-9 to TRBJ1-5, with 7 bases fitting TRBD1. CDR1 SEHNR and CDR2 FQNEAQ come from the germline V gene (reference sequence). The CDR3 covers 15 residues. V shed 5 bases and J 7 bases; nucleotides not matched to a gene: 11.

The CDR3 is CASSPFPGQGFSPLHF. DNA of the CDR3: TGTGCCAGCAGTCCATTTCCGGGACAGGGTTTTTCACCCCTCCACTTT. The rearrangement joins TRBV27 to TRBJ1-6; TRBD1 matches at 9 bases. The CDR3 runs 16 residues. With 5 bases clipped from V and 9 bases from J, the junction kept 11 bases outside the gene matches. In germline, CDR1 is MNHEY, CDR2 SMNVEV (reference sequence).

V is TRBV2 and J is TRBJ1-5, with TRBD1 as a possible D gene (5 bases). CDR3 length equals 14 residues. Germline CDR1 reads SNHLY; CDR2 reads FYNNEI. The V and J ends lost 4 bases and 0 bases respectively, with 7 bases between them. The CDR3 DNA reads as TGTGCCAGCAGTGCGGGGGATAGCAATCAGCCCCAGCATTTT. Translation gives CASSAGDSNQPQHF.

This clone was counted between two and nine times. The CDR3 reads CASSFQRGRGYTF. Written as DNA, the CDR3 is TGTGCCAGCAGTTTCCAGCGGGGTAGGGGCTACACCTTC. This sequence joins TRBV28 and TRBJ1-2; D remains ambiguous. CDR3 size: 13 residues. V was shortened by 3 bases and J by 8 bases, with 13 bases between the two germline ends. CDR1 and CDR2 (germline): MDHEN, SYDVKM.

A single count supports this clone. This chain links TRBV2 with TRBJ2-5, with 8 bases identical to TRBD1. CDR3 length: 14 amino acids. Germline assignment: CDR1 SNHLY and CDR2 FYNNEI. Losses at the gene ends were 4 bases for V and 5 bases for J; bases not matched to a gene: 6. The CDR3 coding sequence is TGTGCCAGCAGTGGGACAGGGTCTGGGGAGACCCAGTACTTC. Translating gives CASSGTGSGETQYF. The full variable domain, with the rest looked up from reference TRBV2 and TRBJ2-5, is EPEVTQTPSHQVTQMGQEVILRCVPISNHLYFYWYRQILGQKVEFLVSFYNNEISEKSEIFDDQFSVERPDGSNFTLKIRSTKLEDSAMYFCASSGTGSGETQYFGPGTRLLVL.

The genes are TRBV5-1 and TRBJ1-3; D call uncertain. Trimming pared 3 bases from V and 8 bases from J, leaving 15 bases between. The CDR3 is 14 amino acids. CDR1 SGHRS and CDR2 YFSETQ come from the germline V gene. Here the CDR3 reads CASSSQTGLDTIYF. In DNA, the CDR3 is TGCGCCAGCAGCTCCCAGACTGGTCTGGACACCATATATTTT.